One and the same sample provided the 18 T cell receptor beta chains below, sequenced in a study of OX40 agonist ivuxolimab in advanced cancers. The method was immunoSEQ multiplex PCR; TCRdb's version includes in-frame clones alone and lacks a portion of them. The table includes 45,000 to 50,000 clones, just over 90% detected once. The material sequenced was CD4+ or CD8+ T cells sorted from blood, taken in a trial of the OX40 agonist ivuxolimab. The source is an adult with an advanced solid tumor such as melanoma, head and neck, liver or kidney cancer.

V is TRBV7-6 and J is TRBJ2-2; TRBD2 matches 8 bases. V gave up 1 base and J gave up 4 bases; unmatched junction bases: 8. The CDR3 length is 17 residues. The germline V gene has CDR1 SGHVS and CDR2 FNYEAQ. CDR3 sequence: CASSLEGAGGITGELFF. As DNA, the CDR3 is TGTGCCAGCAGCTTAGAGGGTGCGGGAGGTATCACCGGGGAGCTGTTTTTT.

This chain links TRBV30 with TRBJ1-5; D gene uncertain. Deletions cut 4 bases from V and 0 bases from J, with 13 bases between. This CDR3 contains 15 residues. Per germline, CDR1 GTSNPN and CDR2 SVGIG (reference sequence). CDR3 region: CAWKRATYSNQPQHF. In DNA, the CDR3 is TGTGCCTGGAAGAGAGCCACTTATAGCAATCAGCCCCAGCATTTT.

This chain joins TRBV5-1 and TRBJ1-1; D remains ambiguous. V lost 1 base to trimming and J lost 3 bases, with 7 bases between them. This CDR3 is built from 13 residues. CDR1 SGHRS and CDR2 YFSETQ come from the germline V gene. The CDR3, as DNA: TGCGCCAGCAGCTTGAGTACCTACACTGAAGCTTTCTTT. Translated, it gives CASSLSTYTEAFF. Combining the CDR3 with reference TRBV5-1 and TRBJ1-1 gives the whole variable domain KAGVTQTPRYLIKTRGQQVTLSCSPISGHRSVSWYQQTPGQGLQFLFEYFSETQRNKGNFPGRFSGRQFSNSRSEMNVSTLELGDSALYLCASSLSTYTEAFFGQGTRLTVV.

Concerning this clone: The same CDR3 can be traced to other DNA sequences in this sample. The CDR3 DNA follows: TGTGCCAGCAGTCTAACCTGGACTAGCTCCTACAATGAGCAGTTCTTC. Residues: CASSLTWTSSYNEQFF. The chain joins TRBV7-3 to TRBJ2-1; the match to TRBD2 covers 7 bases. V trimming: 6 bases; J trimming: 0 bases; junction bases outside the gene matches: 8. The CDR3 has 16 amino acids. Looked up from germline, CDR1 is SGHTA and CDR2 is FQGTGA.

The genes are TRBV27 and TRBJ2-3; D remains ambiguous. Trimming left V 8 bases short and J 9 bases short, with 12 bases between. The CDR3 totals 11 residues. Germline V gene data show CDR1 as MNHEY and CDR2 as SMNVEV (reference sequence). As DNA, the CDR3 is TGTGCCAGCGGGCTGTTTGAAACGCAGTATTTT. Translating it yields CASGLFETQYF.

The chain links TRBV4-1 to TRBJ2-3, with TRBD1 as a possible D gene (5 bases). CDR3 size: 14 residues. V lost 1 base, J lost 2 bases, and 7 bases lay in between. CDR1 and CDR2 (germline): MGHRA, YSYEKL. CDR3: CASSQAGYTDTQYF. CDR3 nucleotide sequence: TGCGCCAGCAGCCAAGCAGGGTACACAGATACGCAGTATTTT.

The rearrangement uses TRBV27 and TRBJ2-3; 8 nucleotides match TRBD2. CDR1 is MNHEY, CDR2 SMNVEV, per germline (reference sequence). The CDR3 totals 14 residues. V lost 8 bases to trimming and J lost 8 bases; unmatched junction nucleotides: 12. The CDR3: CASGPGLEPGTQYF. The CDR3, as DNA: TGTGCCAGCGGACCGGGACTAGAACCCGGTACGCAGTATTTT.

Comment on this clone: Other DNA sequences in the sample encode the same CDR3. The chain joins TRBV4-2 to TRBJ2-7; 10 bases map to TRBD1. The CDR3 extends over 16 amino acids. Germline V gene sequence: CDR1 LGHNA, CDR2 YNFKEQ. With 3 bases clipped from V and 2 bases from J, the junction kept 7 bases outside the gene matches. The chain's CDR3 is CASSQEATGGPYEQYF. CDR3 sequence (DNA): TGTGCCAGCAGCCAGGAAGCGACAGGGGGCCCCTACGAGCAGTACTTC.

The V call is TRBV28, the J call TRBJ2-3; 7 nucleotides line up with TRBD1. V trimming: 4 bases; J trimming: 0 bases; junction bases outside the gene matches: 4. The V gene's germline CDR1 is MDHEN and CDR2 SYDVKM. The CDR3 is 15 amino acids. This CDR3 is CASSSDRPSTDTQYF. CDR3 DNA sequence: TGTGCCAGCAGTTCGGACAGGCCAAGCACAGATACGCAGTATTTT. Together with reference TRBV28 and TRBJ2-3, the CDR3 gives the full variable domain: DVKVTQSSRYLVKRTGEKVFLECVQDMDHENMFWYRQDPGLGLRLIYFSYDVKMKEKGDIPEGYSVSREKKERFSLILESASTNQTSMYLCASSSDRPSTDTQYFGPGTRLTVL.

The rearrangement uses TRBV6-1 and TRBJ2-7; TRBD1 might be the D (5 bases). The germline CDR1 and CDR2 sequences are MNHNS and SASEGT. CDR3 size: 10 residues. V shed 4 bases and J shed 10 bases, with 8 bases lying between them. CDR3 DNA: TGTGCCAGCAGTGTAGGGGCCCAGTACTTC. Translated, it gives CASSVGAQYF.

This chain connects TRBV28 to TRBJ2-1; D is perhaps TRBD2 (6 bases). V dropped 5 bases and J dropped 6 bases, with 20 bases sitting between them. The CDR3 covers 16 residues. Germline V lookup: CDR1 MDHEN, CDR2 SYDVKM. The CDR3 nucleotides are TGTGCCAGCAGTCTCCCCGTGGTTGGAGGGAGCAATGAGCAGTTCTTC. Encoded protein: CASSLPVVGGSNEQFF.

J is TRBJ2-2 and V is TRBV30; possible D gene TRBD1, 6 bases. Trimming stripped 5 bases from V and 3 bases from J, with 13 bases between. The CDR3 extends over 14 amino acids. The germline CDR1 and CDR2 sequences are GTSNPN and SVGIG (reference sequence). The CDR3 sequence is CAWGRGLDTGELFF. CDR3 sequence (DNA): TGTGCCTGGGGCAGGGGATTAGACACCGGGGAGCTGTTTTTT. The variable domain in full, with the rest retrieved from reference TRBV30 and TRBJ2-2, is SQTIHQWPATLVQPVGSPLSLECTVEGTSNPNLYWYRQAAGRGLQLLFYSVGIGQISSEVPQNLSASRPQDRQFILSSKKLLLSDSGFYLCAWGRGLDTGELFFGEGSRLTVL.

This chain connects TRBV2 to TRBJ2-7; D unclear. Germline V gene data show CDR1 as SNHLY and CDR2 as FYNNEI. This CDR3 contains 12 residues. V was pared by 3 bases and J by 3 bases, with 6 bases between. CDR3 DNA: TGTGCCAGCAGTGACCCCTTCTACGAGCAGTACTTC. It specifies CASSDPFYEQYF.

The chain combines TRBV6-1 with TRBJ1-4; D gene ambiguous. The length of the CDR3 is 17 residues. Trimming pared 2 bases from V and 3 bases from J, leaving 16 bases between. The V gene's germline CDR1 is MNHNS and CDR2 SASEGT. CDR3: CASSEFWETVSNEKLFF. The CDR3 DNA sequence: TGTGCCAGCAGTGAATTTTGGGAAACGGTGTCTAATGAAAAACTGTTTTTT.

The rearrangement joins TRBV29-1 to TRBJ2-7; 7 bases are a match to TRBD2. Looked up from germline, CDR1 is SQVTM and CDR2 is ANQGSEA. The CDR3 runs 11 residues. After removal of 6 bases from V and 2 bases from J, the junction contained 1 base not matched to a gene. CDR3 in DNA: TGCAGCGTGGGACTACCCTACGAGCAGTACTTC. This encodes CSVGLPYEQYF.

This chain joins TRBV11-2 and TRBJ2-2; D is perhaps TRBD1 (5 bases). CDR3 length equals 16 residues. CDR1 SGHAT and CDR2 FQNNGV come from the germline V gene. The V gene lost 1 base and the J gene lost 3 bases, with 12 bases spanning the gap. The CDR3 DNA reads TGTGCCAGCAGCTTAGGCCAGGGCTGGGACACCGGGGAGCTGTTTTTT. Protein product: CASSLGQGWDTGELFF.

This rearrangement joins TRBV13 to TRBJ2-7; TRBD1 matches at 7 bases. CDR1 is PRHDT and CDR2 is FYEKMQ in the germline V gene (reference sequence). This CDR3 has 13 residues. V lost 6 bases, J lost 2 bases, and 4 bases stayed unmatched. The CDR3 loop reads CASSPGQAYEQYF. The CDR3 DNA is TGTGCCAGCAGTCCTGGACAGGCCTACGAGCAGTACTTC. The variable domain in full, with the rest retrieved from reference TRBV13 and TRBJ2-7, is AAGVIQSPRHLIKEKRETATLKCYPIPRHDTVYWYQQGPGQDPQFLISFYEKMQSDKGSIPDRFSAQQFSDYHSELNMSSLELGDSALYFCASSPGQAYEQYFGPGTRLTVT.

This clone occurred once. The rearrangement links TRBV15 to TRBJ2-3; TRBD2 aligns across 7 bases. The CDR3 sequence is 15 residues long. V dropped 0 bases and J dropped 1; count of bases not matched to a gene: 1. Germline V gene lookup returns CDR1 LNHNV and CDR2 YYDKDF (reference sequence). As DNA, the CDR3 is TGTGCCACCAGCAGAGAAACTAGCGGCACAGATACGCAGTATTTT. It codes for CATSRETSGTDTQYF.